This TCR beta chain is from a study of post-analysis software for immune sequencing data. Study background: Included among the disease courses, which were recorded for the cohort, were relapsing-remitting, secondary progressive and progressive-relapsing multiple sclerosis. The study, taken as a whole, reports: Among 5 or 6 TRBV segments more frequent in patients than controls were TRBV5-6, TRBV5-1 and TRBV20-1. Those with multiple sclerosis, the patient group, showed significantly lower normalized Chao1 diversity than controls.

Losses at the gene ends were 5 bases for V and 3 bases for J; bases not matched to a gene: 8. The CDR3 runs 16 residues. The germline V gene has CDR1 SGHTA and CDR2 FQGNSA. Each TCR beta cDNA library carried unique molecular identifiers. TCRdb redid the calling of the PCR reads with MiXCR, one entry per CDR3 protein. The profile shows some 690,000 distinct CDR3 sequences, about 32% of them singletons. As regards this clonotype: What it binds is unknown.

The sample taken for sequencing was blood. The chain recombines TRBV7-2 with TRBJ2-2, with 8 bases fitting TRBD1. This receptor was obtained from a girl aged 10 to 17 with multiple sclerosis. The CDR3 region is CASSPPRGRHTGELFF. The CDR3 nucleotides are TGTGCCAGCAGCCCACCCAGGGGGCGGCACACCGGGGAGCTGTTTTTT.